This record looks at one T cell receptor beta chain sequence and its context. It lacks a known antigen. One base away there is no much larger clone; base qualities are not given. Systemically healthy Caucasian individuals from Russia, 35 to 50 in total and aged about 6 to 90 years, were included as donors. Each donor gave 8.5 to 10 milliliters of peripheral blood, collected into EDTA-treated Vacutainer tubes. PBMCs were isolated by Ficoll-Paque density-gradient centrifugation, with at least 6 million obtained per sample. Trizol reagent was used to extract total RNA from PBMCs, with at least 6 micrograms per sample. For every donor, flow cytometry on a PBMC aliquot measured the percentage of naive CD45RAhigh/CD27high T cells. Library preparation was by 5' RACE. For sequencing, an Illumina HiSeq 2500 was employed. The second PCR ran for about 6 to 11 cycles and used a J-beta primer mix along with a sample-barcoded 5' primer. A unique molecular identifier was introduced onto each TCR beta cDNA molecule by a template-switch 5' adaptor carrying 12 random nucleotides. Each sample yielded at least 3 million CDR3-containing paired-end reads. First-strand cDNA was synthesized from all RNA with the Mint cDNA synthesis kit, primed by a TRBC-specific oligonucleotide. All cDNA was treated with uracil-DNA glycosylase and then went through a first 18-cycle PCR with the universal primers M1SS and BC2_uni_R. In the authors' own workflow: Each sample was normalized by randomly selecting 1 million high-quality reads, each carrying a distinct molecular identifier. Instead of being binned into consensus sequences, reads that shared molecular identifiers were thrown out. CDR3 identification, clonotype clustering and error correction used MiTCR with a Q25 quality threshold and the strictest error-elimination algorithm. Lower-bound total TCR beta diversity was estimated with a nonparametric unseen species model using Euler transformation. The public reads were run again by TCRdb, first through fastp at Q25 and then through MiXCR, and only productive beta chains were kept. Rows with one shared CDR3 protein collapse into an entry with the most common genes and DNA. The V and J calls shown here were made by TCRdb, not taken from the authors' results. Recorded for this sample are 650,000 to 1,000,000 distinct CDR3 sequences; 35% to 40% of them occurred a single time. The ten largest clones add up to approximately 13% of the sample.

The data originate from a study of blood T cells in healthy people across ages (dated by TCRdb to 2015 to 2017). About the investigation overall: In model experiments, template switching captured roughly one uniquely barcoded TCR beta cDNA molecule for every two T cells. Two additional independent replicas of 1 million unique cDNA reads from the same blood draw were analyzed for two donors (one aged 18 to 29 and one aged 80 or older). To avoid experimental bias, donors of different ages were distributed randomly across sequencing lanes. Age-related changes in TCR beta repertoire diversity were measured in the study by deep sequencing normalized with unique cDNA molecular identifiers. The donors were split into four age groups: young (average 16 years), middle-aged (about 40), aged (about 56) and long-lived (roughly 80).

The CDR3 has 13 amino acids, counting the end cysteine and phenylalanine. Just CDR3 DNA is preserved here, 39 bases in frame from base 1. Cut back by 4 bases and 1 base, the V and J ends lie 8 bases apart. From the germline V gene, CDR1 is SGDLS and CDR2 is YYNGEE. Summary of the overall study and its limitations: Estimates of total diversity from one million sequenced T cells were regarded as lower bounds and underestimates. A strong correlation was found between observed TCR beta diversity and the percentage of naive T cells measured by flow cytometry. Because profiling used bulk unsorted PBMCs, naive and antigen-experienced compartments could not be compared conclusively. Compared with the aged group, more naive CD4+ T cells, fewer expanded clones and increased TCR diversity were shown by the long-lived group, suggesting age selection. As age increased, observed TCR beta diversity per million T cells dropped in a roughly linear way, and a significant reduction was already evident by age 40. Donor CMV infection status was unknown, potentially confounding age-related changes in expanded clonotypes.

The chain is encoded by TRBV9 joined to TRBJ2-5; the D segment cannot be called with confidence. Sequencing was carried out using blood. The origin of this receptor is a man in his late teens or twenties in good health. The CDR3 amino acid sequence is: CASSITSQETQYF. The nucleotide sequence reads TGTGCCAGCAGCATCACCTCCCAAGAGACCCAGTACTTC.